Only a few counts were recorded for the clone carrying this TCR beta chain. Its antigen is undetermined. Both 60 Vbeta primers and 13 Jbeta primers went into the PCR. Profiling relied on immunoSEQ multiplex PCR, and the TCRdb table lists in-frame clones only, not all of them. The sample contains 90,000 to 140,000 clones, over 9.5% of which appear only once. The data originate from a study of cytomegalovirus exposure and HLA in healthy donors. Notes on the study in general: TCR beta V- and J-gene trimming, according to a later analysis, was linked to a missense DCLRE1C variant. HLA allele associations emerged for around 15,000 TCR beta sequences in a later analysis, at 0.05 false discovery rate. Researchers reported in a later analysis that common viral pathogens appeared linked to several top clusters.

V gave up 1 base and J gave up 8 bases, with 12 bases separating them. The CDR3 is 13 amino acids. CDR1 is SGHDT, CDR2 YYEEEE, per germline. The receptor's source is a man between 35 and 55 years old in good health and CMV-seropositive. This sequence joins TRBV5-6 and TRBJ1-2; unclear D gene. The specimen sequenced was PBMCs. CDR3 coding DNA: TGTGCCAGCAGCTTGCGGGGTATGGGAGGCTACACCTTC. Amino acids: CASSLRGMGGYTF.